This T cell receptor (beta chain) was identified in a study of CXCR3-negative and CXCR3-positive naive CD8 T cells. With UMI labels, 5' RACE was used to prepare the TRB cDNA libraries. No DNA is given; TCRdb re-called the 5' RACE reads and lists each CDR3 protein once. In all, the sample yields about 63,000 distinct CDR3 sequences. General study results and limits: In CXCR3-positive naive cells, the TRB CDR3s were more hydrophobic than in CXCR3-negative naive cells.

Notes on this clonotype: Its antigen is undetermined.

This sequence was found in a human donor in good health. Some clones in this sample may be carry-over from other donors' samples. The source material was naive CXCR3+ CD8+ T cells from blood. Subset noted: CD45RO-CCR7+CD27+CD95- naive CD8+ T cells expressing CXCR3 (TNR3+).

This CDR3 is CATSSPGFGANVLTF. The rearrangement links TRBV15 to TRBJ2-6. CDR3 length: 15 amino acids. Per germline, CDR1 LNHNV and CDR2 YYDKDF (reference sequence).